A few counts support the clone carrying this T cell receptor beta chain. V lost 6 bases to trimming and J lost 4 bases; unmatched junction nucleotides: 6. This CDR3 spans 15 amino acids. Germline-derived CDR1 and CDR2 are SGHTA and FQGTGA. Healthy Caucasian individuals from Russia aged roughly 6 to 90 served as donors. Per-sample yields of isolated PBMCs were at least 6.5 million. The data belong to a study of blood T cells in healthy people across ages. The wider study: Capturing about one barcoded beta molecule per two T cells was achieved by template switching.

Primed by a sample-barcoded 5' primer and a J-beta primer mix, a second PCR proceeded for roughly 7 to 11 cycles. TCRdb re-analysed the 5' RACE reads in MiXCR, keeping a single row per CDR3 protein. The data contain around 700,000 distinct CDR3 sequences, roughly 25% of them singletons. These data also featured in a second study, about T cells of mothers and their children. Per that paper: Second-PCR primer M1S introduced sample barcodes and 2-4 random nucleotides.

The chain uses TRBV7-3 and TRBJ2-3, with 11 bases matching TRBD2. Sequencing was done on a sample of blood. The TCR was taken from a boy aged 5 to 17 in good health. The CDR3 loop is CASRETSGAADTQYF. The CDR3 DNA sequence: TGTGCCAGCAGAGAGACTAGCGGGGCCGCAGATACGCAGTATTTT.